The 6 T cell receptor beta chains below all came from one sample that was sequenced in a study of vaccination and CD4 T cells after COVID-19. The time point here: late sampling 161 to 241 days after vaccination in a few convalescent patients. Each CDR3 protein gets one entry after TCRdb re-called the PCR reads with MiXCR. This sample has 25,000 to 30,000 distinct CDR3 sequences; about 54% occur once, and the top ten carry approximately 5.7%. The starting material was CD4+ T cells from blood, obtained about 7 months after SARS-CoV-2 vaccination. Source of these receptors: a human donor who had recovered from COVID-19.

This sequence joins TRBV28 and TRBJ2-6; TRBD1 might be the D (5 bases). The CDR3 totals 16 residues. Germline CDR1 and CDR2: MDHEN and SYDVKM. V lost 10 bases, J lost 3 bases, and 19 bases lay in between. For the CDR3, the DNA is TGTGCCACCTCGACAGTCGGTGCTGTTGGGGCCAACGTCCTGACTTTC. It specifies CATSTVGAVGANVLTF.

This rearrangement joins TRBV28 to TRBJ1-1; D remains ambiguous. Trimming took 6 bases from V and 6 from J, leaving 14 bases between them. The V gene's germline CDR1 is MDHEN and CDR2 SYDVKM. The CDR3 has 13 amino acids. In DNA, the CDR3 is TGTGCCAGCAGGTTGCAGGAGTGGGCTGAAGCTTTCTTT. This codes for CASRLQEWAEAFF.

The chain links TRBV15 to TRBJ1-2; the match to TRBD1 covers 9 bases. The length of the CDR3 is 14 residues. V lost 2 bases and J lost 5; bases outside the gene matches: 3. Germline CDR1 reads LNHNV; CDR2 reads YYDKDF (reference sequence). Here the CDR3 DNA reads TGTGCCACCAGCAGAACAGGGGGCCTATATGGCTACACCTTC. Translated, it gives CATSRTGGLYGYTF.

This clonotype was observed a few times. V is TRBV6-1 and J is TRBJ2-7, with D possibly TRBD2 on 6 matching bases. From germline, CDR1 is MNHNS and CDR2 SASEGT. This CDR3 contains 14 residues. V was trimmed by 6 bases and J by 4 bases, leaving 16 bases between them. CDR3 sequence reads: CASRKAGAGYEQYF. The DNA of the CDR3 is TGTGCCAGCAGAAAAGCGGGTGCTGGGTACGAGCAGTACTTC.

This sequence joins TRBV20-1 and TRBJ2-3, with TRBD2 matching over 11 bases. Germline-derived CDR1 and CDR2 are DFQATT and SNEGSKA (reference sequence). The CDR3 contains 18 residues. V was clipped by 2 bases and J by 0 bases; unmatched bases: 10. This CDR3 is CSARKLAGVSLSTDTQYF. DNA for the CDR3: TGCAGTGCTAGAAAACTAGCGGGAGTCTCGTTAAGCACAGATACGCAGTATTTT.

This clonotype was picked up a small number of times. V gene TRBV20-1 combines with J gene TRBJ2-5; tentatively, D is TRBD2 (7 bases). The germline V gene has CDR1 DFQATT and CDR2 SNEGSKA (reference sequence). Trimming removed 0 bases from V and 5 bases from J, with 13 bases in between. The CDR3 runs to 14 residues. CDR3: CSAREGAGEETQYF. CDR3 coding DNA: TGCAGTGCTAGAGAGGGGGCGGGAGAGGAGACCCAGTACTTC.